These 24 T cell receptor beta chains originate from one sample sequenced in a study of beta chain features in type 1 diabetes. Sequencing targeted expressed TCRB transcripts, as all isolated RNA had been reverse transcribed. This table comes from immunoSEQ multiplex PCR, and its TCRdb copy is limited to in-frame clones, with some not included. The data show a few hundred thousand clones, with 14% seen just once and about 0.018% held by the top ten. The antigens of these receptors remain unknown. Study outcomes and limitations: TCRB CDR3s from Type 1 diabetes patients were moderately but significantly shorter in all four CD4+ subsets.

Source material: naive CD4+ T cells from blood. Source of these receptors: a man aged 30 to 45 with type 1 diabetes.

This clone has more than one count but fewer than ten. V is TRBV11-2 and J is TRBJ2-1, with TRBD2 as a possible D gene (5 bases). This CDR3 has 13 amino acids. The ends were cut back, 0 bases at V and 12 bases at J, with 12 bases in the middle. Germline V gene lookup returns CDR1 SGHAT and CDR2 FQNNGV. The CDR3 coding sequence is TGTGCCAGCAGCTTAGAGGAGGTGGCAAGGCAGTTCTTC. It is translated as CASSLEEVARQFF.

A few counts support this clone. The V gene is TRBV10-1, the J gene TRBJ1-1, with a weak D call TRBD1 (6 bases). Trimming removed 7 bases at V and 0 bases at J, with 9 bases between. The CDR3 consists of 13 residues. The germline V gene has CDR1 WNHNN and CDR2 SYGVQD (reference sequence). The CDR3 region is CASTRGMNTEAFF. As DNA, the CDR3 is TGCGCCAGCACCAGGGGTATGAACACTGAAGCTTTCTTT.

This clone turned up a few times. The genes are TRBV19 and TRBJ1-6; 9 nucleotides match TRBD1. This CDR3 has 14 residues. Trimming cost V 7 bases and J 7 bases; bases outside gene matches: 5. Germline CDR1 LNHDA, CDR2 SQIVND (reference sequence). In DNA form, the CDR3 reads TGTGCCAGTACCTCGACAGGGGGGAATTCACCCCTCCACTTT. It translates to CASTSTGGNSPLHF.

The CDR3 region is CASSIAEVAEAFF. DNA for the CDR3: TGTGCCAGTAGTATAGCGGAGGTTGCTGAAGCTTTCTTT. The V and J genes are TRBV19 and TRBJ1-1, with D unclear. CDR3 length: 13 amino acids. The V gene lost 1 base and the J gene lost 6 bases, with 9 bases spanning the gap. In germline, CDR1 is LNHDA, CDR2 SQIVND (reference sequence). Based on the CDR3 plus reference TRBV19 and TRBJ1-1, the full variable domain is DGGITQSPKYLFRKEGQNVTLSCEQNLNHDAMYWYRQDPGQGLRLIYYSQIVNDFQKGDIAEGYSVSREKKESFPLTVTSAQKNPTAFYLCASSIAEVAEAFFGQGTRLTVV.

The chain recombines TRBV5-6 with TRBJ1-1, with 9 bases aligning to TRBD1. The CDR3 extends over 15 amino acids. Germline lookup yields CDR1 SGHDT and CDR2 YYEEEE. J lost 3 bases, V lost 4 bases, and 7 bases had no gene match. The CDR3 coding sequence is TGTGCCAGCAGCAAGACAGGGGGATGGGACACTGAAGCTTTCTTT. It codes for CASSKTGGWDTEAFF.

This clone has only a few counts. The chain is built from TRBV7-9 and TRBJ2-2; unclear D gene. V lost 6 bases and J lost 4, with 12 bases in between. Germline CDR1 and CDR2: SEHNR and FQNEAQ (reference sequence). This CDR3 is built from 14 residues. The CDR3: CASSPPRLTGELFF. In DNA, the CDR3 is TGTGCCAGCAGTCCCCCGCGACTCACCGGGGAGCTGTTTTTT.

This clone was observed a handful of times. The chain uses TRBV27 and TRBJ2-7; the D gene is possibly TRBD1 (6 bases). CDR1 is MNHEY and CDR2 is SMNVEV in the germline V gene (reference sequence). The CDR3 has 14 amino acids. Trimming removed 6 bases at V and 2 bases at J, with 14 bases between. The CDR3 DNA is TGTGCCAGCAGCTTAGCCAGGGGAACCTACGAGCAGTACTTC. Translating it yields CASSLARGTYEQYF.

The chain joins TRBV18 to TRBJ1-5, with D unresolved. Germline V gives CDR1 KGHSH, CDR2 LQKENI. The CDR3 has 13 amino acids. The germline V and J ends were trimmed by 3 bases and 5 bases, with 8 bases remaining between them. Written as DNA, the CDR3 is TGTGCCAGCTCACCCACGGAGCATCAGCCCCAGCATTTT. Translating gives CASSPTEHQPQHF.

This clone has only a few counts. This CDR3 is CASSLDPGQGNEKLFF. CDR3 nucleotide sequence: TGTGCCAGCAGCTTAGACCCTGGACAGGGTAATGAAAAACTGTTTTTT. The chain employs TRBV7-9 and TRBJ1-4; 8 nucleotides line up with TRBD1. Germline V CDR1 and CDR2: SEHNR, FQNEAQ (reference sequence). The CDR3 contains 16 residues. The trim removed 1 base at V and 4 bases at J, leaving 5 bases unmatched.

This clone was observed a few times. The chain employs TRBV5-4 and TRBJ2-1, with 13 bases identical to TRBD2. The length of the CDR3 is 16 residues. The J segment lost 2 bases and the V segment lost 4 bases, leaving 3 bases of the junction unmatched. The germline V gene encodes CDR1 SGHNT and CDR2 YYREEE (reference sequence). In DNA form, the CDR3 reads TGTGCCAGCAGCGATGGACTAGCGGGGGCCTACAATGAGCAGTTCTTC. It translates to CASSDGLAGAYNEQFF.

This clone was detected a few times. The chain links TRBV7-9 to TRBJ2-1; TRBD2 matches at 8 bases. V shed 1 base and J 9 bases; nucleotides not matched to a gene: 14. The CDR3 extends over 17 amino acids. The V gene's germline CDR1 is SEHNR and CDR2 FQNEAQ (reference sequence). CDR3 sequence reads: CASSLVAGTRGMSEQFF. CDR3 coding DNA: TGTGCCAGCAGCTTAGTGGCAGGGACTAGAGGTATGAGTGAGCAGTTCTTC.

The genes are TRBV9 and TRBJ2-1; TRBD2 matches at 15 bases. With V trimmed by 2 bases and J by 7 bases, 4 bases remained unmatched. CDR3 size: 16 residues. The V gene's germline CDR1 is SGDLS and CDR2 YYNGEE. The CDR3 region has the DNA TGTGCCAGCAGCGTCGGACTAGCGGGGGGGCTTAATGAGCAGTTCTTC. It is translated as CASSVGLAGGLNEQFF.

The sample holds a few counts of this clone. V usage is TRBV9 and J usage is TRBJ1-1; TRBD1 is a possible D gene (6 bases). CDR1 is SGDLS and CDR2 is YYNGEE in the germline V gene. The CDR3 spans 16 residues. Trimming removed 4 bases at V and 1 base at J, with 17 bases between. This chain's CDR3 is CASSPRAMGQNTEAFF. The CDR3 bases are TGTGCCAGCAGCCCTCGCGCGATGGGACAGAACACTGAAGCTTTCTTT.

The table lists this clone with a few counts. This chain connects TRBV11-3 to TRBJ2-1; 9 positions agree with TRBD2. Germline CDR1 reads SGHNT; CDR2 reads YENEEA. The V segment lost 0 bases and the J segment 6 bases; nucleotides outside the gene matches: 3. The CDR3 consists of 15 residues. The CDR3 region is CASSLEASGTNEQFF. CDR3 bases: TGTGCCAGCAGCTTAGAGGCTAGCGGGACCAATGAGCAGTTCTTC.

The rearrangement uses TRBV5-8 and TRBJ2-1; 11 bases line up with TRBD1. CDR3 size: 16 residues. Looked up from germline, CDR1 is SGHTS and CDR2 is YDEGEE. V shed 4 bases, J shed 4 bases, and the junction held 7 bases outside the gene matches. CDR3 bases: TGTGCCAGCAGCGTCCGGGACAGGGGGTCTTACAATGAGCAGTTCTTC. Residues: CASSVRDRGSYNEQFF.

The rearrangement links TRBV7-9 to TRBJ1-2; D perhaps matches TRBD1 (6 bases). The V and J ends lost 0 bases and 10 bases respectively, with 15 bases between them. This CDR3 contains 14 residues. Germline CDR1 SEHNR, CDR2 FQNEAQ (reference sequence). The DNA of the CDR3 is TGTGCCAGCAGCTTAGCTGGCTTACAGGGACACTACACCTTC. Translated: CASSLAGLQGHYTF.

The chain employs TRBV7-2 and TRBJ2-1, with 7 bases aligning to TRBD2. The CDR3 spans 15 residues. V shed 1 base and J 15 bases; nucleotides not matched to a gene: 15. Germline-derived CDR1 and CDR2 are SGHTA and FQGNSA. This chain's CDR3 is CASSLVGYQRDLWFF. The CDR3 DNA reads as TGTGCCAGCAGCTTAGTCGGTTATCAGCGGGATTTGTGGTTCTTC. The full variable domain, rest sourced from reference TRBV7-2 and TRBJ2-1, is GAGVSQSPSNKVTEKGKDVELRCDPISGHTALYWYRQSLGQGLEFLIYFQGNSAPDKSGLPSDRFSAERTGGSVSTLTIQRTQQEDSAVYLCASSLVGYQRDLWFFGPGTRLTVL.

This sequence joins TRBV10-3 and TRBJ2-1; 10 bases fit TRBD2. The CDR3 runs 16 residues. The V gene's germline CDR1 is ENHRY and CDR2 SYGVKD. Unmatched junction bases numbered 8, after V lost 4 bases and J lost 5 bases. CDR3 sequence (DNA): TGTGCCATCAGTGGAGCGGGAGGGGTGTGGGACAATGAGCAGTTCTTC. Encoded protein: CAISGAGGVWDNEQFF.

The chain couples TRBV2 to TRBJ2-1; TRBD1 matches 9 bases. CDR1 SNHLY and CDR2 FYNNEI come from the germline V gene. Trimming cost V 9 bases and J 7 bases; bases outside gene matches: 10. The CDR3 contains 14 residues. The CDR3 nucleotides are TGTGCCAGATCTCGGACAGGGGAAGGGAATGAGCAGTTCTTC. It is translated as CARSRTGEGNEQFF. Complete variable domain (other parts from reference TRBV2 and TRBJ2-1): EPEVTQTPSHQVTQMGQEVILRCVPISNHLYFYWYRQILGQKVEFLVSFYNNEISEKSEIFDDQFSVERPDGSNFTLKIRSTKLEDSAMYFCARSRTGEGNEQFFGPGTRLTVL.

As regards this clone: Other DNA variants within this sample encode the same CDR3. This chain connects TRBV5-6 to TRBJ2-6; D remains unclear. The germline V gene has CDR1 SGHDT and CDR2 YYEEEE. This CDR3 has 15 residues. V was shortened by 0 bases and J by 0 bases, with 4 bases between the two germline ends. CDR3 bases: TGTGCCAGCAGCTTGGGGAGCTCTGGGGCCAACGTCCTGACTTTC. It specifies CASSLGSSGANVLTF.

This clone has just a few counts. The chain employs TRBV5-4 and TRBJ2-7, with 10 bases identical to TRBD2. Germline values: CDR1 SGHNT, CDR2 YYREEE (reference sequence). Trimming cost V 0 bases and J 6 bases; bases outside gene matches: 6. The CDR3 consists of 15 residues. CDR3: CASSLAASGRGEQYF. DNA for the CDR3: TGTGCCAGCAGCTTGGCGGCTAGCGGGAGAGGCGAGCAGTACTTC.

V gene TRBV7-9 combines with J gene TRBJ1-2; possible D gene TRBD1, 5 bases. Germline V gene lookup returns CDR1 SEHNR and CDR2 FQNEAQ (reference sequence). With 2 bases removed from V and 3 bases from J, the gap between germline ends came to 10 bases. The CDR3 length is 14 residues. The CDR3 loop reads CASSLSGRDYGYTF. The DNA for the CDR3 is TGTGCCAGCAGCTTAAGTGGCAGGGACTATGGCTACACCTTC.

To note about this clone: Distinct nucleotide sequences in the sample also encode this CDR3. The J gene is TRBJ1-2, the V gene TRBV18; a possible D gene is TRBD1 (6 bases). The CDR3 runs to 12 residues. Trimming pared 3 bases from V and 4 bases from J, leaving 6 bases between. Germline V gene data show CDR1 as KGHSH and CDR2 as LQKENI. This chain's CDR3 is CASSPDSYGYTF. DNA for the CDR3: TGTGCCAGCTCACCGGACAGCTATGGCTACACCTTC.

This clone has a handful of counts. One junction end disagrees with the germline gene, perhaps due to a read error. The CDR3 region is CAISESTGGNPPVF. CDR3 in DNA: TGTGCCATCAGTGAGTCCACGGGGGGGAACCCCCCCGTTTTT. The chain uses TRBV10-3 and TRBJ1-4; TRBD1 might be the D (5 bases). The CDR3 totals 14 residues. Germline V gene lookup returns CDR1 ENHRY and CDR2 SYGVKD.